One TCR beta chain is described in this entry. Its antigen is unknown. Study-wide results and limits: Greatest tumor Treg TCR overlap was with tumor naive CD4+ cells. Tumor memory CD4+ T cell TCR gene usage clustered with blood and lymph node memory CD4+ cells and lymph node naive CD4+ cells.

The V gene end was trimmed by 2 bases and the J gene end by 5 bases; junction bases not matched to a gene: 1. CDR1 and CDR2 (germline): SGHTA, FQGTGA. CDR3 size: 14 residues. Constant-region reverse primers amplified full-length variable regions, followed by semi-nested Nested Universal Primer A PCR. MiXCR, applied by TCRdb to the 5' RACE reads, yields one record per CDR3 protein. The repertoire holds some 44,000 distinct CDR3 sequences, approximately 30% seen once, with approximately 4% in the top ten. CD4+CD45RO+CD25- cells were isolated as memory CD4+ T cells. The source is a female donor with breast cancer. Material for sequencing was tumor-infiltrating memory CD4+ T cells sorted from the breast tumor. Specified subset: memory CD4+ T cells, CD4+CD45RO+CD25-. The chain carries TRBV7-3 and TRBJ2-1; 9 bases map to TRBD2. CDR3 DNA: TGTGCCAGCAGCTTAGCGGGAGGGAACAATGAGCAGTTCTTC. Translating it yields CASSLAGGNNEQFF.